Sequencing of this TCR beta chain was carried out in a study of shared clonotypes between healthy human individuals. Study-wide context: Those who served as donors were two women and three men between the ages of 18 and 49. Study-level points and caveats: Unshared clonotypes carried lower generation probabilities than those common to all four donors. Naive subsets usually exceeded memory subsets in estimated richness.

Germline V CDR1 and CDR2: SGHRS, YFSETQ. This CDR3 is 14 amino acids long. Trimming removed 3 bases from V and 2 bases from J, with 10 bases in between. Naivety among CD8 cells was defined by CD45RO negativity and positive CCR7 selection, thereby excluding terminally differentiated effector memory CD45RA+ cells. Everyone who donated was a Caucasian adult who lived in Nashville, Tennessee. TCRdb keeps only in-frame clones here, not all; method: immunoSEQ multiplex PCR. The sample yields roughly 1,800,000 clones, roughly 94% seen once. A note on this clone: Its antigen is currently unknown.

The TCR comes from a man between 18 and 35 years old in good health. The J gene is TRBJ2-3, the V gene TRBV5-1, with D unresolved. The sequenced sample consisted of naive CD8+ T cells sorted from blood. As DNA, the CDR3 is TGCGCCAGCAGCTCACAGTTTAACACAGATACGCAGTATTTT. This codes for CASSSQFNTDTQYF.